Each of the 21 T cell receptor beta chains below was sequenced from the same sample in a study of T cell changes during pregnancy in multiple sclerosis. The assay was immunoSEQ multiplex PCR, and TCRdb's table has in-frame clones only and misses some. The repertoire consists of about 40,000 clones, with roughly 88% occurring once and the leading ten covering around 4.7%. Here the sequenced sample was peripheral blood, taken in the second trimester of pregnancy. These receptors were collected from a female donor in good health, enrolled as a control in a pregnancy study.

The chain has TRBV4-2 and TRBJ2-7; 11 nucleotides agree with TRBD2. The ends lost 0 bases at V and 5 bases at J; junction bases unmatched: 9. In germline, CDR1 is LGHNA, CDR2 YNFKEQ. The CDR3 covers 17 residues. The CDR3 region is CASSQDYPTSGRDEQYF. Written as DNA, the CDR3 is TGTGCCAGCAGCCAAGATTACCCCACTAGCGGGAGAGACGAGCAGTACTTC.

This clone was found a few times. The chain couples TRBV19 to TRBJ1-2; D is perhaps TRBD1 (5 bases). The CDR3 is 13 amino acids. Germline-derived CDR1 and CDR2 are LNHDA and SQIVND (reference sequence). The V and J ends lost 0 bases and 5 bases respectively, with 7 bases between them. The CDR3 DNA follows: TGTGCCAGTAGTATAGACAGGGAATATGGCTACACCTTC. Translated: CASSIDREYGYTF.

The rearrangement joins TRBV4-2 to TRBJ2-2, with D possibly TRBD2 on 7 matching bases. Trimming cost V 1 base and J 9 bases, with 15 bases left between them. CDR1 LGHNA and CDR2 YNFKEQ come from the germline V gene. This CDR3 contains 15 residues. CDR3 DNA sequence: TGTGCCAGCAGCCAAGGGTTAGGGGGGGACCGGGAGCTGTTTTTT. It translates to CASSQGLGGDRELFF.

This clone appeared a single time. The CDR3 reads CASSLGRARDEKLFF. The CDR3 nucleotides read TGTGCCAGCAGCTTAGGAAGGGCGAGGGATGAAAAACTGTTTTTT. This chain joins TRBV7-9 and TRBJ1-4; no definite D call. V shed 1 base and J shed 6 bases, with 12 bases lying between them. Germline V gene lookup returns CDR1 SEHNR and CDR2 FQNEAQ (reference sequence). The length of the CDR3 is 15 residues.

The V and J genes are TRBV6-4 and TRBJ2-3, with D possibly matching TRBD2 (6 bases). Trimming left V 0 bases short and J 4 bases short, with 17 bases between. The CDR3 totals 17 residues. CDR1 and CDR2 (germline): MRHNA, SNTAGT. The CDR3 nucleotides are TGTGCCAGCAGTGACTCTCTACTAAGCGGCGGGGCAGATACGCAGTATTTT. It encodes CASSDSLLSGGADTQYF.

This clone was seen a handful of times. This chain joins TRBV7-2 and TRBJ2-1, with 9 bases lining up with TRBD1. Trimming cost V 1 base and J 6 bases; bases outside gene matches: 4. This CDR3 is 15 amino acids long. Germline-derived CDR1 and CDR2 are SGHTA and FQGNSA. Here the CDR3 reads CASSLDRGRGNEQFF. CDR3 sequence (DNA): TGTGCCAGCAGCTTAGACAGGGGGCGAGGCAATGAGCAGTTCTTC.

V usage is TRBV11-2 and J usage is TRBJ1-2, with 8 bases aligning to TRBD1. Unmatched junction bases numbered 3, after V lost 5 bases and J lost 4 bases. The CDR3 runs to 13 residues. Looked up from germline, CDR1 is SGHAT and CDR2 is FQNNGV. The CDR3 DNA sequence: TGTGCCAGCAGCCGGACAGGGATCTATGGCTACACCTTC. Its protein is CASSRTGIYGYTF. Full variable domain (remainder filled in from reference TRBV11-2 and TRBJ1-2): EAGVAQSPRYKIIEKRQSVAFWCNPISGHATLYWYQQILGQGPKLLIQFQNNGVVDDSQLPKDRFSAERLKGVDSTLKIQPAKLEDSAVYLCASSRTGIYGYTFGSGTRLTVV.

The chain links TRBV5-1 to TRBJ1-5; D is ambiguous. Trimming pared 5 bases from V and 0 bases from J, leaving 6 bases between. In germline, CDR1 is SGHRS, CDR2 YFSETQ. This CDR3 spans 13 amino acids. The CDR3 nucleotides read TGCGCCAGCAGTTTATATAGCAATCAGCCCCAGCATTTT. Encoded protein: CASSLYSNQPQHF.

The chain combines TRBV4-3 with TRBJ1-2; D unclear. Trimming removed 0 bases from V and 3 bases from J, with 11 bases in between. This CDR3 comprises 15 residues. Germline V gives CDR1 LGHNA, CDR2 YSLEER. The CDR3 nucleotides read TGCGCCAGCAGCCAAGAAGGCCGGGGAGACTATGGCTACACCTTC. Its protein product is CASSQEGRGDYGYTF.

The chain employs TRBV7-2 and TRBJ1-2; D may be TRBD1 (5 bases). Germline assignment: CDR1 SGHTA and CDR2 FQGNSA. The CDR3 length is 14 residues. The V and J ends lost 5 bases and 8 bases respectively, with 18 bases between them. The CDR3 reads CASSRDFGSYGYTF. CDR3 bases: TGTGCCAGCAGCCGGGACTTCGGAAGTTACGGCTACACCTTC.

V usage is TRBV18 and J usage is TRBJ2-2; weak D call: TRBD2 (5 bases). The CDR3 contains 15 residues. Trimming pared 5 bases from V and 3 bases from J, leaving 13 bases between. Per germline, CDR1 KGHSH and CDR2 LQKENI. In nucleotides, the CDR3 is TGTGCCAGCTCAGCTACTAGTTGGGACACCGGGGAGCTGTTTTTT. Residues: CASSATSWDTGELFF.

To note about this clone: Germline is not matched at one junction end, which may reflect a read error. The chain couples TRBV27 to TRBJ1-1; D may be TRBD1 (6 bases). The CDR3 length is 14 residues. Germline-derived CDR1 and CDR2 are MNHEY and SMNVEV (reference sequence). CDR3 residues: CASSSDRWNAEAFF. DNA for the CDR3: TGTGCCAGCAGTTCGGACAGATGGAACGCTGAAGCTTTCTTT.

V and J are TRBV7-2 and TRBJ2-5; 8 nucleotides align to TRBD1. V was pared by 1 base and J by 5 bases, with 9 bases of the junction left unmatched. The CDR3 length is 16 residues. Germline V gene lookup returns CDR1 SGHTA and CDR2 FQGNSA. CDR3 protein: CASSLVGQGAGETQYF. In nucleotides, the CDR3 is TGTGCCAGCAGCTTAGTTGGGCAGGGGGCAGGGGAGACCCAGTACTTC.

The chain couples TRBV18 to TRBJ1-1; 8 positions match TRBD1. The CDR3 length is 18 residues. J gave up 1 base and V 3 bases, and 13 bases lay outside the gene matches. Germline V lookup: CDR1 KGHSH, CDR2 LQKENI. The CDR3 nucleotides are TGTGCCAGCTCACCGTACTACTCCCCAGACAGGGGGAACACTGAAGCTTTCTTT. Its protein product is CASSPYYSPDRGNTEAFF.

This chain uses TRBV11-2 with TRBJ2-7; 7 bases are a match to TRBD2. Germline V CDR1 and CDR2: SGHAT, FQNNGV. Trimming cost V 5 bases and J 2 bases; bases outside gene matches: 9. The CDR3 is made up of 15 amino acids. This CDR3 is CASSPNPSGPYEQYF. CDR3 nucleotides: TGTGCCAGCAGCCCAAACCCTAGCGGCCCCTACGAGCAGTACTTC.

The genes are TRBV7-2 and TRBJ2-3, with 9 bases lining up with TRBD2. The CDR3 is 15 amino acids. Looked up from germline, CDR1 is SGHTA and CDR2 is FQGNSA. V was clipped by 3 bases and J by 7 bases; unmatched bases: 8. CDR3 amino acids: CASSFRLAEGNTQYF. The CDR3 nucleotides read TGTGCCAGCAGCTTCCGACTAGCGGAAGGGAATACGCAGTATTTT. The entire variable domain, with the rest obtained from reference TRBV7-2 and TRBJ2-3, is as follows: GAGVSQSPSNKVTEKGKDVELRCDPISGHTALYWYRQSLGQGLEFLIYFQGNSAPDKSGLPSDRFSAERTGGSVSTLTIQRTQQEDSAVYLCASSFRLAEGNTQYFGPGTRLTVL.

V usage is TRBV30 and J usage is TRBJ2-2, with TRBD1 identical over 8 bases. Germline CDR1 reads GTSNPN; CDR2 reads SVGIG (reference sequence). The CDR3 contains 14 residues. The ends lost 4 bases at V and 5 bases at J; junction bases unmatched: 6. CDR3 bases: TGTGCCTGGATTTTAACAGGGGGGACCGGGGAGCTGTTTTTT. Translation gives CAWILTGGTGELFF.

The chain is built from TRBV6-4 and TRBJ1-1; TRBD1 aligns across 7 bases. The V gene's germline CDR1 is MRHNA and CDR2 SNTAGT. The CDR3 loop spans 13 amino acids. With 10 bases clipped from V and 0 bases from J, the junction kept 5 bases outside the gene matches. In DNA form, the CDR3 reads TGTGCCACCAGACAGGGCATGAACACTGAAGCTTTCTTT. Translating it yields CATRQGMNTEAFF.

The CDR3 DNA reads as TGCAGTGCTAGAGATACGCTAGCGGAGTACTTC. Amino acids: CSARDTLAEYF. The V gene is TRBV20-1, the J gene TRBJ2-5; TRBD2 agrees at 7 bases. Germline lookup yields CDR1 DFQATT and CDR2 SNEGSKA (reference sequence). CDR3 size: 11 residues. After removal of 0 bases from V and 12 bases from J, the junction contained 4 bases not matched to a gene.

The CDR3 nucleotides are TGTGCCTGGAGTGCTGGGCAGGGTGCCGAGCAGTACTTC. This codes for CAWSAGQGAEQYF. The chain is built from TRBV30 and TRBJ2-7; D is perhaps TRBD1 (5 bases). The CDR3 sequence is 13 residues long. V gave up 1 base and J gave up 6 bases, with 13 bases separating them. Germline V CDR1 and CDR2: GTSNPN, SVGIG (reference sequence). Filled out from reference TRBV30 and TRBJ2-7, the complete variable domain reads SQTIHQWPATLVQPVGSPLSLECTVEGTSNPNLYWYRQAAGRGLQLLFYSVGIGQISSEVPQNLSASRPQDRQFILSSKKLLLSDSGFYLCAWSAGQGAEQYFGPGTRLTVT.

CDR3 protein: CASTRGTEAFF. As DNA, the CDR3 is TGTGCCAGCACCAGGGGTACTGAAGCTTTCTTT. The chain carries TRBV6-6 and TRBJ1-1; the D gene is possibly TRBD1 (6 bases). This CDR3 has 11 amino acids. Trimming shortened V by 7 bases and J by 5 bases, and 8 bases separated the two germline ends. Looked up from germline, CDR1 is MNHNY and CDR2 is SVGAGI (reference sequence).